This TCR beta chain derives from a study of blood T cells in healthy people across ages. CDR1 MGHRA and CDR2 YSYEKL come from the germline V gene. The CDR3 extends over 13 amino acids. PCR was performed a second time for about 6 to 11 cycles using a sample-barcoded 5' primer and a J-beta primer mix. One entry per CDR3 protein, called by TCRdb with MiXCR from the 5' RACE reads. The table has around 1,900,000 distinct CDR3 sequences, about two fifths seen once. The clonotype was recovered from a human donor in good health. This chain uses TRBV4-1 with TRBJ2-5; D not resolved. Near its end, the DNA agrees better with TRBJ2-7, so the J call may be wrong. The specimen was blood. CDR3 sequence reads: CASSSEQTYEQYF. Written as DNA, the CDR3 is TGCGCCAGCAGCTCGGAACAGACTTACGAGCAGTACTTC.